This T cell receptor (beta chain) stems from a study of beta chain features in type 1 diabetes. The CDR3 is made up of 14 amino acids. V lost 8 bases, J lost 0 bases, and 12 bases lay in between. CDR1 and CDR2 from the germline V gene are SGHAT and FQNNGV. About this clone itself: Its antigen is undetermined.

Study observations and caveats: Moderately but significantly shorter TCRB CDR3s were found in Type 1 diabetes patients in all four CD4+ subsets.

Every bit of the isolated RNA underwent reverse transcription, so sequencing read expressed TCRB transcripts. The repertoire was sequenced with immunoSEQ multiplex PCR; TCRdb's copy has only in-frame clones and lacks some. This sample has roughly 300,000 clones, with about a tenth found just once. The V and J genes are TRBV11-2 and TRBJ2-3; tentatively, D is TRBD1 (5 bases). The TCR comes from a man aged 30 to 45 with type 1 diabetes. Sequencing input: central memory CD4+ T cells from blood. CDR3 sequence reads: CASVDSVSTDTQYF. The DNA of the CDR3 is TGTGCCAGCGTTGACAGCGTTAGCACAGATACGCAGTATTTT.